One sample yielded the 14 T cell receptor beta chains listed below, sequenced in a study of response to subunit inactivated influenza vaccine. MiXCR, run by TCRdb on the RT-PCR reads, gives a single entry per CDR3 protein. The sample consists of 500,000 to 600,000 distinct CDR3 sequences, around 11% of them appearing once. These data also featured in a second study, about T cells expressing NK-cell markers. That study adds: Beta-chain TCR cDNA was generated via 5'RACE template switching with UMIs.

The sample consisted of PBMCs from blood, taken on the day of vaccination. The receptors come from a man between 50 and 59 years old who received an inactivated influenza vaccine.

There are many counts of this clonotype. The chain combines TRBV12-3 or TRBV12-4 with TRBJ1-2; no clear D gene. The V gene lost 3 bases and the J gene lost 8 bases, with 10 bases spanning the gap. This CDR3 is built from 12 residues. The DNA for the CDR3 is TGTGCCAGCAGTTTGTATCTGGGCGGCTACACCTTC. It translates to CASSLYLGGYTF.

The chain combines TRBV6-5 with TRBJ2-3; D gene ambiguous. The V and J ends lost 2 bases and 0 bases respectively, with 15 bases between them. The CDR3 loop spans 17 amino acids. CDR1 and CDR2 from the germline V gene are MNHEY and SVGAGI. Written as DNA, the CDR3 is TGTGCCAGCAGTTACGGTCAGACGGTTCCTAGCACAGATACGCAGTATTTT. Its translation: CASSYGQTVPSTDTQYF.

The chain employs TRBV25-1 and TRBJ2-1; a possible D gene is TRBD1 (6 bases). Germline V gene data show CDR1 as MGHDK and CDR2 as SYGVNS. The CDR3 consists of 18 residues. Trimming took off 0 bases at V and 0 bases at J, with 15 bases between the two ends. The CDR3 here is CASSEYIWDTNSYNEQFF. The CDR3 region has the DNA TGTGCCAGCAGTGAATATATTTGGGACACCAACTCCTACAATGAGCAGTTCTTC. The full variable domain, in which reference TRBV25-1 and TRBJ2-1 provide the parts outside the CDR3, is EADIYQTPRYLVIGTGKKITLECSQTMGHDKMYWYQQDPGMELHLIHYSYGVNSTEKGDLSSESTVSRIRTEHFPLTLESARPSHTSQYLCASSEYIWDTNSYNEQFFGPGTRLTVL.

This clonotype appeared many times. J is TRBJ2-1 and V is TRBV16; 8 bases line up with TRBD2. Germline CDR1 is KGHSY and CDR2 is FQNENV. The CDR3 sequence is 13 residues long. With V trimmed by 7 bases and J by 7 bases, 6 bases remained unmatched. CDR3 nucleotides: TGTGCCAGCACCCCTGAGCGGGAGAATGAGCAGTTCTTC. This translates into CASTPERENEQFF.

This clonotype was counted between two and nine times. The chain carries TRBV5-1 and TRBJ2-5; D remains ambiguous. The CDR3 sequence is 16 residues long. V lost 0 bases and J 2 bases, leaving 14 bases between the germline ends. The germline V gene encodes CDR1 SGHRS and CDR2 YFSETQ. Here the CDR3 DNA reads TGCGCCAGCAGCTTGGCCCTCACAGTGGGGCAAGAGACCCAGTACTTC. Translation: CASSLALTVGQETQYF. Supplemented by reference TRBV5-1 and TRBJ2-5, the full variable domain reads KAGVTQTPRYLIKTRGQQVTLSCSPISGHRSVSWYQQTPGQGLQFLFEYFSETQRNKGNFPGRFSGRQFSNSRSEMNVSTLELGDSALYLCASSLALTVGQETQYFGPGTRLLVL.

This clonotype occurred a few times. J is TRBJ2-1 and V is TRBV10-3, with TRBD2 matching over 10 bases. Germline CDR1 reads ENHRY; CDR2 reads SYGVKD. Trimming cost V 10 bases and J 6 bases; bases outside gene matches: 6. This CDR3 region has 13 residues. CDR3 nucleotides: TGTGCCACCAGCGGGAGGGGGTTCAATGAGCAGTTCTTC. Translated, it gives CATSGRGFNEQFF.

The rearrangement joins TRBV4-3 to TRBJ1-4, with 9 bases aligning to TRBD1. Trimming removed 5 bases from V and 1 base from J; junction bases left unmatched: 2. Looked up from germline, CDR1 is LGHNA and CDR2 is YSLEER. This CDR3 has 15 residues. CDR3 residues: CASSTDRGTNEKLFF. The CDR3 DNA follows: TGCGCCAGCAGCACGGACAGGGGAACTAATGAAAAACTGTTTTTT.

This clonotype was observed a few times. The V and J genes are TRBV28 and TRBJ1-2; D not certain. The CDR3 loop spans 15 amino acids. Trimming took 4 bases from V and 1 from J, leaving 13 bases between them. Per the germline V gene, CDR1 is MDHEN and CDR2 is SYDVKM. The CDR3 region has the DNA TGTGCCAGCAGTTCCCCCACGGGAATTAACTATGGCTACACCTTC. Translating gives CASSSPTGINYGYTF.

This clonotype was seen many times. This sequence joins TRBV18 and TRBJ2-7; no firm D call. Germline-derived CDR1 and CDR2 are KGHSH and LQKENI. V lost 1 base and J lost 0, with 7 bases in between. This CDR3 contains 14 residues. CDR3 bases: TGTGCCAGCTCACCACGGGGTAGCTCCTACGAGCAGTACTTC. Translating it yields CASSPRGSSYEQYF.

This clonotype occurred a few times. The chain has TRBV18 and TRBJ2-2; D remains ambiguous. In germline, CDR1 is KGHSH, CDR2 LQKENI. V lost 6 bases and J 0 bases, leaving 11 bases between the germline ends. There are 15 residues in the CDR3. For the CDR3, the DNA is TGTGCCAGCTCTTCGGACCAATCGAACACCGGGGAGCTGTTTTTT. Its protein is CASSSDQSNTGELFF.

This clonotype was seen a handful of times. This chain joins TRBV24-1 and TRBJ2-7, with 8 bases lining up with TRBD1. V trimming: 4 bases; J trimming: 5 bases; junction bases outside the gene matches: 9. CDR3 size: 15 residues. The V gene's germline CDR1 is KGHDR and CDR2 SFDVKD. CDR3 nucleotide sequence: TGTGCCACCAGTGAGGCCGGGACAGGTTCGGACGAGCAGTACTTC. Residues: CATSEAGTGSDEQYF.

This clonotype was observed a handful of times. This chain links TRBV20-1 with TRBJ2-7; a weak D match, TRBD2 (5 bases). V lost 5 bases to trimming and J lost 6 bases, with 17 bases between them. This CDR3 comprises 13 residues. Germline V gives CDR1 DFQATT, CDR2 SNEGSKA (reference sequence). In DNA form, the CDR3 reads TGCAGTGCTCGGGGTCTTATGGTTCTCGAGCAGTACTTC. Residues: CSARGLMVLEQYF.

The chain employs TRBV5-1 and TRBJ2-5, with 15 bases matching TRBD2. CDR1 is SGHRS and CDR2 is YFSETQ in the germline V gene. CDR3 length equals 17 residues. V lost 5 bases to trimming and J lost 4 bases; unmatched junction nucleotides: 9. CDR3 in amino acids: CASSFGLAGGKGETQYF. The DNA of the CDR3 is TGCGCCAGCAGTTTCGGACTAGCGGGAGGGAAGGGAGAGACCCAGTACTTC.

In this sample, this clonotype turned up a few times. The chain links TRBV25-1 to TRBJ2-5, with D possibly called TRBD1 or TRBD2 (5 bases each). The V and J ends lost 5 bases and 3 bases respectively, with 10 bases between them. The CDR3 runs 13 residues. Germline lookup yields CDR1 MGHDK and CDR2 SYGVNS. The CDR3 spells CASSRGVKETQYF. The CDR3 DNA sequence: TGTGCCAGCAGTAGAGGGGTAAAAGAGACCCAGTACTTC.